One sample yielded the 21 T cell receptor beta chains listed below, sequenced in a study of regulatory T cells in long-lasting Graves disease (dated by TCRdb to about 2021). Libraries were built with multiplex PCR. Sequencer: Illumina HiSeq 4000. iRepertoire HTBI primers and Arm-PCR amplification of CDR3 regions were used to construct TCR beta libraries. TCRdb passed the public sequencing reads through fastp at Q25 and MiXCR, retaining productive beta sequences. Merged by CDR3 protein, the rows form single entries marked with the most common genes and DNA. Recorded for this sample are approximately 360,000 distinct CDR3 sequences; roughly 25% of them occurred a single time. Approximately 30% of the sample goes to the ten largest clones. The sample's time point label, decoded: persistent/refractory GD, antithyroid drugs over 5 years with positive TRAb. For both TCR sequencing and RNA sequencing, RNA was extracted from PBMCs using TRIzol.

Sequenced here: peripheral blood mononuclear cells (PBMCs), sampled when the disease was refractory, from a patient treated with antithyroid drugs. These receptors came from a woman in her 40s with Graves disease. Donor details come from another sample of the same person, matched by shared clones.

This clonotype has only a few counts. The gene calls are TRBV5-1 and TRBJ2-7, with 10 bases that match TRBD1. With 2 bases clipped from V and 1 base from J, the junction kept 12 bases outside the gene matches. CDR1 SGHRS and CDR2 YFSETQ come from the germline V gene. The CDR3 has 18 amino acids. The CDR3 sequence: CASSFRDRGSGGSYEQYF. CDR3 DNA sequence: TGCGCCAGCAGCTTCCGGGACAGGGGAAGCGGGGGATCCTACGAGCAGTACTTC.

At least ten counts were recorded for this clonotype. The genes are TRBV9 and TRBJ2-5; 13 nucleotides align to TRBD2. Germline V CDR1 and CDR2: SGDLS, YYNGEE. The CDR3 has 16 residues. V lost 3 bases to trimming and J lost 3 bases; unmatched junction nucleotides: 5. The CDR3 here is CASSGTSGGREETQYF. For the CDR3, the DNA is TGTGCCAGCAGCGGGACTAGCGGGGGTCGGGAAGAGACCCAGTACTTC.

This clonotype was seen at least ten times. The gene calls are TRBV7-9 and TRBJ1-5, with a tentative D call TRBD1 (6 bases). This CDR3 region has 18 residues. Germline values: CDR1 SEHNR, CDR2 FQNEAQ (reference sequence). The V gene lost 3 bases and the J gene lost 2 bases, with 20 bases spanning the gap. As DNA, the CDR3 is TGTGCCAGCAGCTTGGACGGTGGGGGGCTTAGGGGCAATCAGCCCCAGCATTTT. Its protein is CASSLDGGGLRGNQPQHF.

This clonotype has a count of ten or more. The chain carries TRBV27 and TRBJ2-7, with 9 bases lining up with TRBD2. Per the germline V gene, CDR1 is MNHEY and CDR2 is SMNVEV (reference sequence). V dropped 3 bases and J dropped 3; count of bases not matched to a gene: 6. The CDR3 is 15 residues long. CDR3 amino acids: CASSFRGLAVYEQYF. The DNA of the CDR3 is TGTGCCAGCAGTTTCCGGGGACTAGCAGTCTACGAGCAGTACTTC.

This sequence joins TRBV5-1 and TRBJ1-6; no firm D call. The germline V and J ends were trimmed by 0 bases and 0 bases, with 7 bases remaining between them. This CDR3 is built from 16 residues. CDR1 is SGHRS, CDR2 YFSETQ, per germline. The CDR3 spells CASSLEGPSYNSPLHF. CDR3 in DNA: TGCGCCAGCAGCTTGGAAGGTCCCTCCTATAATTCACCCCTCCACTTT. The entire variable domain, with the rest obtained from reference TRBV5-1 and TRBJ1-6, is as follows: KAGVTQTPRYLIKTRGQQVTLSCSPISGHRSVSWYQQTPGQGLQFLFEYFSETQRNKGNFPGRFSGRQFSNSRSEMNVSTLELGDSALYLCASSLEGPSYNSPLHFGNGTRLTVT.

In its sample, this clonotype was seen many times. The CDR3 loop reads CASTVWDRGGAFF. As DNA, the CDR3 is TGTGCCAGCACTGTTTGGGACAGGGGGGGAGCTTTCTTT. The chain joins TRBV2 to TRBJ1-1; 11 bases fit TRBD1. After removal of 7 bases from V and 10 bases from J, the junction contained 8 bases not matched to a gene. The CDR3 length is 13 residues. CDR1 is SNHLY, CDR2 FYNNEI, per germline.

The chain recombines TRBV6-1 with TRBJ1-1; D possibly corresponds to TRBD1 (5 bases). This CDR3 contains 13 residues. V lost 10 bases, J lost 6 bases, and 18 bases lay in between. CDR1 and CDR2 (germline): MNHNS, SASEGT. The DNA of the CDR3 is TGTGCCATTATCTCAACCTGGGGCCCTGAAGCTTTCTTT. Encoded protein: CAIISTWGPEAFF.

This clonotype occurred many times. This rearrangement joins TRBV20-1 to TRBJ1-1; TRBD1 matches 8 bases. The CDR3 consists of 14 residues. Trimming cost V 3 bases and J 8 bases; bases outside gene matches: 11. Germline CDR1 and CDR2: DFQATT and SNEGSKA (reference sequence). Written as DNA, the CDR3 is TGCAGTGCTAGGACGACTCTAAGGACAGGGGAAGCTTTCTTT. It yields the protein CSARTTLRTGEAFF.

This clonotype has only a few counts. CDR3 residues: CASRLKREAPYEQYF. In DNA form, the CDR3 reads TGTGCCAGCAGGTTAAAAAGGGAGGCGCCCTACGAGCAGTACTTC. V usage is TRBV7-6 and J usage is TRBJ2-7, with D perhaps TRBD2 (6 bases). Trimming shortened V by 6 bases and J by 2 bases, and 17 bases separated the two germline ends. CDR3 length: 15 residues. Germline V CDR1 and CDR2: SGHVS, FNYEAQ.

This chain joins TRBV2 and TRBJ2-1; D may be TRBD1 (5 bases). The CDR3 has 16 residues. The germline V gene encodes CDR1 SNHLY and CDR2 FYNNEI. V lost 4 bases to trimming and J lost 0 bases, with 13 bases between them. The CDR3 nucleotides are TGTGCCAGCAGTGTTGAAGGGGTATTCTCCTACAATGAGCAGTTCTTC. Encoded protein: CASSVEGVFSYNEQFF.

This clonotype was counted between two and nine times. One end of the junction fails to match germline, which may point to a read error. The chain carries TRBV2 and TRBJ2-2, with D possibly TRBD2 on 6 matching bases. Germline V gene sequence: CDR1 SNHLY, CDR2 FYNNEI. The CDR3 contains 16 residues. CDR3 sequence reads: CASSKAAGIGTGELFF. The DNA for the CDR3 is TGTGCCAGCAGTAAAGCGGCGGGAATCGGCACCGGGGAGCTGTTTTTT.

This clonotype was counted at least ten times. The V gene is TRBV28, the J gene TRBJ2-5; tentatively, D is TRBD2 (6 bases). V was pared by 7 bases and J by 4 bases, with 16 bases between. Germline values: CDR1 MDHEN, CDR2 SYDVKM. CDR3 length: 14 amino acids. The CDR3 sequence is CASTSPPAGETQYF. In DNA form, the CDR3 reads TGTGCCAGCACCTCTCCCCCAGCGGGAGAGACCCAGTACTTC.

CDR3 residues: CASRIAGGLETQYF. DNA of the CDR3: TGTGCCAGCAGGATAGCGGGAGGGTTGGAGACCCAGTACTTC. This sequence joins TRBV28 and TRBJ2-5; 11 nucleotides line up with TRBD2. Germline trimming cut 6 bases from V and 5 bases from J; bases unmatched to any gene: 5. The CDR3 length is 14 residues. Looked up from germline, CDR1 is MDHEN and CDR2 is SYDVKM. Drawing the rest from reference TRBV28 and TRBJ2-5, the complete variable domain is DVKVTQSSRYLVKRTGEKVFLECVQDMDHENMFWYRQDPGLGLRLIYFSYDVKMKEKGDIPEGYSVSREKKERFSLILESASTNQTSMYLCASRIAGGLETQYFGPGTRLLVL.

This clonotype was observed a few times. The chain combines TRBV28 with TRBJ2-1; TRBD2 might be the D (5 bases). Germline V lookup: CDR1 MDHEN, CDR2 SYDVKM. Between the trimmed V and J ends, which lost 6 bases and 8 bases, there was a span of 17 bases. There are 14 residues in the CDR3. The CDR3 loop is CASSRRPPVHEQFF. The CDR3 DNA reads as TGTGCCAGCAGCCGGAGGCCCCCTGTCCATGAGCAGTTCTTC.

This clonotype was counted many times. The rearrangement links TRBV2 to TRBJ1-2, with D unresolved. Germline assignment: CDR1 SNHLY and CDR2 FYNNEI. This CDR3 is built from 12 residues. Trimming cost V 1 base and J 7 bases, with 7 bases left between them. The CDR3 sequence: CASSEVNGGYTF. CDR3 in DNA: TGTGCCAGCAGTGAAGTCAACGGTGGCTACACCTTC.

This clonotype was found a few times. The rearrangement links TRBV19 to TRBJ1-1; no clear D gene. V lost 6 bases to trimming and J lost 3 bases, with 11 bases between them. CDR3 length equals 13 residues. Germline V gene sequence: CDR1 LNHDA, CDR2 SQIVND (reference sequence). Here the CDR3 DNA reads TGTGCCAGTAGGTTGGGAAGCTACACTGAAGCTTTCTTT. Protein: CASRLGSYTEAFF.

This clonotype occurred many times. The gene calls are TRBV2 and TRBJ2-7; D may be TRBD2 (6 bases). The CDR3 has 16 residues. Germline assignment: CDR1 SNHLY and CDR2 FYNNEI. Trimming removed 7 bases from V and 0 bases from J, with 19 bases in between. This chain's CDR3 is CASKEASGYDSYEQYF. The CDR3 coding sequence is TGTGCCAGCAAGGAGGCCAGCGGGTATGACTCCTACGAGCAGTACTTC.

This chain links TRBV7-3 with TRBJ2-5, with TRBD2 matching 7 bases. Per the germline V gene, CDR1 is SGHTA and CDR2 is FQGTGA. The CDR3 contains 16 residues. The trim removed 4 bases at V and 1 base at J, leaving 9 bases unmatched. Here the CDR3 reads CASSWGLTTGQETQYF. The DNA of the CDR3 is TGTGCCAGCAGCTGGGGACTAACGACGGGCCAAGAGACCCAGTACTTC.

This clonotype was counted many times. A much larger clone sits a single nucleotide away, making a read error possible. This rearrangement joins TRBV27 to TRBJ2-5; TRBD2 agrees at 10 bases. Germline V gene data show CDR1 as MNHEY and CDR2 as SMNVEV (reference sequence). The CDR3 has 13 residues. J lost 1 base, V lost 10 bases, and 3 bases had no gene match. Here the CDR3 reads CATRTSGQETQYF. In DNA form, the CDR3 reads TGTGCCACCAGGACTAGCGGCCAAGAGACCCAGTACTTC.

The chain recombines TRBV5-1 with TRBJ2-7, with D perhaps matching TRBD1 (6 bases). The ends were cut back, 0 bases at V and 2 bases at J, with 12 bases in the middle. This CDR3 is built from 15 residues. Per germline, CDR1 SGHRS and CDR2 YFSETQ. Here the CDR3 DNA reads TGCGCCAGCAGCTTGGGACAGGCTCGGACCTACGAGCAGTACTTC. Translation gives CASSLGQARTYEQYF.

The chain is built from TRBV11-2 and TRBJ2-3; D gene uncertain. Looked up from germline, CDR1 is SGHAT and CDR2 is FQNNGV. V dropped 4 bases and J dropped 2 bases, with 19 bases sitting between them. The length of the CDR3 is 17 residues. The CDR3 loop reads CASSSRLVGKITDTQYF. As DNA, the CDR3 is TGTGCCAGCAGCTCCCGGCTCGTGGGGAAGATCACAGATACGCAGTATTTT.